Listed below are T cell receptor beta chains from one sample, sequenced in a study of blood T cells in healthy people across ages. TCRdb reanalysed the 5' RACE reads using MiXCR and keeps one entry per CDR3 protein. The sample has 1.5 million to 2 million distinct CDR3 sequences; roughly 27% are singletons. The sequenced sample consisted of blood. The origin of the receptors is a woman aged 25 to 39 in good health. The CDR3 runs from the conserved cysteine through the conserved F or W. D genes are given only for firm matches. Rows may omit the clone size; those that give it use once, few, many or a size class.

clone_size	j_call	d_call	v_call	cdr3_aa	cdr3_nt
many	TRBJ2-1	-	TRBV7-3	CASSFQPVNEQFF	TGTGCCAGCAGCTTCCAACCGGTTAATGAGCAGTTCTTC
few	TRBJ2-5	-	TRBV7-2	CACSPTSRGREETQYF	TGTGCCTGCAGCCCCACCTCCCGGGGGCGCGAAGAGACCCAGTACTTC
-	TRBJ2-1	TRBD1	TRBV7-2	CASSPLVGDSEQFF	TGTGCCAGCAGCCCCCTGGTGGGGGACAGTGAGCAGTTCTTC
many	TRBJ2-1	-	TRBV29-1	CSVPPGSHSYNEQFF	TGCAGCGTCCCCCCTGGCAGCCACTCCTACAATGAGCAGTTCTTC
few	TRBJ1-2	-	TRBV29-1	CSVQAANYGYTF	TGCAGCGTCCAGGCAGCCAACTATGGCTACACCTTC
-	TRBJ2-6	-	TRBV3-1	CASTFHSGANVLTF	TGTGCCAGCACGTTCCACTCTGGGGCCAACGTCCTGACTTTC
few	TRBJ2-1	-	TRBV29-1	CSVENPSVPYNEQFF	TGCAGCGTTGAAAATCCTAGCGTTCCCTACAATGAGCAGTTCTTC
many	TRBJ2-5	-	TRBV28	CASSFGVAETQYF	TGTGCCAGCAGTTTTGGGGTTGCGGAGACCCAGTACTTC
few	TRBJ2-1	TRBD2	TRBV6-2/TRBV6-3	CASSSGTRDRRFF	TGTGCCAGCAGTTCCGGGACTAGAGACCGGCGGTTCTTC
-	TRBJ2-7	-	TRBV29-1	CSVGGRAYEQYF	TGCAGCGTTGGGGGCCGGGCGTACGAGCAGTACTTC
-	TRBJ2-1	-	TRBV7-9	CASSPRKSSYNERFF	TGTGCCAGCAGCCCGAGGAAGAGCTCCTACAATGAGCGGTTCTTC
few	TRBJ2-5	TRBD2	TRBV12-3/TRBV12-4	CASRKAASGGWETQYF	TGTGCCAGCAGGAAGGCGGCTAGCGGGGGGTGGGAGACCCAGTACTTC
-	TRBJ2-6	-	TRBV6-6	CASSKEGSGANVLTF	TGTGCCAGCAGCAAAGAGGGATCTGGGGCCAACGTCCTGACTTTC
few	TRBJ1-5	-	TRBV9	CASSVGWGGDQPQHF	TGTGCCAGCAGCGTAGGATGGGGGGGCGATCAGCCCCAGCATTTT
-	TRBJ2-1	TRBD2	TRBV14	CASSQDVLAGGYNEQFF	TGTGCCAGCAGCCAAGATGTCCTAGCGGGGGGATACAATGAGCAGTTCTTC
-	TRBJ1-5	-	TRBV7-2	CATSLGRTGTSNQPQHF	TGTGCCACCAGCTTAGGTAGGACCGGGACTAGCAATCAGCCCCAGCATTTT
few	TRBJ2-1	TRBD2	TRBV5-1	CASSLITSGVGTEQFF	TGCGCCAGCAGCTTGATTACTAGCGGGGTTGGCACTGAGCAGTTCTTC
-	TRBJ2-7	-	TRBV10-3	CAIRVERAYEQYF	TGTGCCATCAGGGTGGAACGCGCCTACGAGCAGTACTTC
few	TRBJ1-2	-	TRBV7-9	CASSPRWGPNYGYTF	TGCGCCAGCAGCCCAAGATGGGGCCCTAACTATGGCTACACCTTC
-	TRBJ1-5	TRBD1	TRBV12-3/TRBV12-4	CASSAGTGHSNQPQHF	TGTGCCAGCAGTGCCGGGACAGGCCATTCCAATCAGCCCCAGCATTTT
-	TRBJ1-1	TRBD1	TRBV12-3/TRBV12-4	CASSFPGQGGTEAFF	TGTGCCAGCAGTTTCCCCGGACAGGGGGGCACTGAAGCTTTCTTT
few	TRBJ2-1	-	TRBV27	CASSLEPQGEYNEQFF	TGTGCCAGCAGTTTAGAGCCACAGGGAGAATACAATGAGCAGTTCTTC
few	TRBJ2-7	-	TRBV27	CASSPMYKYEQYF	TGTGCCAGCAGTCCAATGTACAAATACGAGCAGTACTTC
-	TRBJ1-2	-	TRBV28	CASSDRLNYGYTF	TGTGCCAGCAGCGACCGACTTAACTATGGCTACACCTTC
few	TRBJ2-1	TRBD2	TRBV10-1	CASSDRLAGGVNEQFF	TGCGCCAGCAGTGATCGACTAGCGGGGGGGGTCAATGAGCAGTTCTTC
-	TRBJ2-5	TRBD2	TRBV29-1	CSVEDPWTSAPPETQYF	TGCAGCGTTGAAGATCCATGGACTAGTGCCCCCCCAGAGACCCAGTACTTC
-	TRBJ1-6	-	TRBV20-1	CSAWAADGNSPLHF	TGCAGTGCGTGGGCCGCCGACGGTAATTCACCCCTCCACTTT
-	TRBJ2-5	-	TRBV24-1	CATNDMHGETQYF	TGTGCCACCAATGATATGCACGGGGAGACCCAGTACTTC
few	TRBJ2-7	TRBD2	TRBV11-2	CASSLVPPSGIAYEQYF	TGTGCCAGCAGCTTAGTACCCCCTAGCGGTATTGCCTACGAGCAGTACTTC